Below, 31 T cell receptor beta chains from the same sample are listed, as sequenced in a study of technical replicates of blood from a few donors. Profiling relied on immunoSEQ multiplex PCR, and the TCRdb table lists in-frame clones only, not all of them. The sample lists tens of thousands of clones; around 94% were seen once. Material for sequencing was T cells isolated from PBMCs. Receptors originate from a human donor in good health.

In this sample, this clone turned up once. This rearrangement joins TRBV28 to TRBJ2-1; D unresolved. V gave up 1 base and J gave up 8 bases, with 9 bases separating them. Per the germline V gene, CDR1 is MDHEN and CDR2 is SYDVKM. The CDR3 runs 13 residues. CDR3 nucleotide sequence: TGTGCCAGCAGTTTATTCCAGGCGTATGAGCAGTTCTTC. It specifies CASSLFQAYEQFF.

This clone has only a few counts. For the CDR3, the DNA is TGTGCCAGCAGGGGCAGGGTGAACACTGAAGCTTTCTTT. This codes for CASRGRVNTEAFF. The chain has TRBV2 and TRBJ1-1; weak D call: TRBD1 (5 bases). This CDR3 region has 13 residues. V was shortened by 6 bases and J by 0 bases, with 8 bases between the two germline ends. The germline CDR1 and CDR2 sequences are SNHLY and FYNNEI.

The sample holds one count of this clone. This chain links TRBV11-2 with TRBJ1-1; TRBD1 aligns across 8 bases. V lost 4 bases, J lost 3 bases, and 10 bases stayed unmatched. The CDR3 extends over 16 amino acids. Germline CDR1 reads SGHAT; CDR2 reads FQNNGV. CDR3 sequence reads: CASSSDRGGEDTEAFF. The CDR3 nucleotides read TGTGCCAGCAGCTCCGACAGGGGAGGAGAGGACACTGAAGCTTTCTTT.

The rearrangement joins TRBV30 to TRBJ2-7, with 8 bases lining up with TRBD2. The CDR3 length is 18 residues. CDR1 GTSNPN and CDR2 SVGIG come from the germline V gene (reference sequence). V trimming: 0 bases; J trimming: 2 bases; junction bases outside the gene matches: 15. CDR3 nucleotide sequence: TGTGCCTGGAGTGTAATGGGGCAGCCCGCGGGGGGACCCTACGAGCAGTACTTC. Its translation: CAWSVMGQPAGGPYEQYF.

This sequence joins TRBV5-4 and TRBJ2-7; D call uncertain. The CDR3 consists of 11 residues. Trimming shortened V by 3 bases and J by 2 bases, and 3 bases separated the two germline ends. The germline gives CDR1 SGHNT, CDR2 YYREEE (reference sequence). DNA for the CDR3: TGTGCCAGCAGCTCCACCTACGAGCAGTACTTC. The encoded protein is CASSSTYEQYF.

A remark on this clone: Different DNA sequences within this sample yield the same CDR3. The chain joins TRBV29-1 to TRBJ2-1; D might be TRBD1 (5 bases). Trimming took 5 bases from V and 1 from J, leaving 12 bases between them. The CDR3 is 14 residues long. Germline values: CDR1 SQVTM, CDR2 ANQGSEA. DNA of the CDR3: TGCAGCGTTATAGGACACCCATCCTACAATGAGCAGTTCTTC. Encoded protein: CSVIGHPSYNEQFF.

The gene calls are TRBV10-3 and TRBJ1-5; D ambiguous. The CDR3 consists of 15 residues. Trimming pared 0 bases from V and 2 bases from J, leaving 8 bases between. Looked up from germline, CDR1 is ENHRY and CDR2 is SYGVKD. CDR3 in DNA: TGTGCCATCAGTGAGTCTGGGCTGGGCAATCAGCCCCAGCATTTT. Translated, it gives CAISESGLGNQPQHF.

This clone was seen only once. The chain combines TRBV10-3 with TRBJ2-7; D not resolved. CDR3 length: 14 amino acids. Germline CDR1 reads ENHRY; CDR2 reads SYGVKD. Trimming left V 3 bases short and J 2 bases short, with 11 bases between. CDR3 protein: CAISDVGRAYEQYF. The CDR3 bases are TGTGCCATCAGTGACGTTGGCCGTGCCTACGAGCAGTACTTC.

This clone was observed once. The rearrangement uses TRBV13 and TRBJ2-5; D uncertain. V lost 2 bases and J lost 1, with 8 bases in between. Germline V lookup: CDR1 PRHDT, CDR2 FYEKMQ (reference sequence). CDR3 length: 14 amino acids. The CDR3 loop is CASSLTEAQETQYF. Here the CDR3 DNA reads TGTGCCAGCAGCTTAACAGAAGCCCAAGAGACCCAGTACTTC. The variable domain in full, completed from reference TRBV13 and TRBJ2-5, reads AAGVIQSPRHLIKEKRETATLKCYPIPRHDTVYWYQQGPGQDPQFLISFYEKMQSDKGSIPDRFSAQQFSDYHSELNMSSLELGDSALYFCASSLTEAQETQYFGPGTRLLVL.

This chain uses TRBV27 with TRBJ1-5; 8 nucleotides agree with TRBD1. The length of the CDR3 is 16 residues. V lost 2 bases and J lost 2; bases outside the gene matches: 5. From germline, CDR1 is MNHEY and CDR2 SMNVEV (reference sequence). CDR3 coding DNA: TGTGCCAGCAGTTTAGACGGGACAGGAGGCAATCAGCCCCAGCATTTT. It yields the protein CASSLDGTGGNQPQHF.

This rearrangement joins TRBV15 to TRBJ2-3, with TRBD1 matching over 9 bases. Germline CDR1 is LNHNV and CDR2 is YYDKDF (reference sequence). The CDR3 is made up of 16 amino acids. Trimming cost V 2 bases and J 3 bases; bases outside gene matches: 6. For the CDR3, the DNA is TGTGCCACCAGCAGAACCGGGACAGGGCATACAGATACGCAGTATTTT. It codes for CATSRTGTGHTDTQYF.

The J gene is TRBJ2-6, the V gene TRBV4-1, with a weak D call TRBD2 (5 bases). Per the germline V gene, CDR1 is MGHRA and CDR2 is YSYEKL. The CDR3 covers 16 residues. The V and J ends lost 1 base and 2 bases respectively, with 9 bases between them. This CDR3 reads CASSQARGAGANVLTF. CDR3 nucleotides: TGCGCCAGCAGCCAAGCCCGGGGTGCTGGGGCCAACGTCCTGACTTTC.

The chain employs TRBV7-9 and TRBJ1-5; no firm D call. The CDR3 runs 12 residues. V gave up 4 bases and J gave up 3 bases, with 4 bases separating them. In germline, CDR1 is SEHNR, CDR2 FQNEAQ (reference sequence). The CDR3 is CASSSFNQPQHF. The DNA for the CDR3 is TGTGCCAGCAGCTCATTCAATCAGCCCCAGCATTTT.

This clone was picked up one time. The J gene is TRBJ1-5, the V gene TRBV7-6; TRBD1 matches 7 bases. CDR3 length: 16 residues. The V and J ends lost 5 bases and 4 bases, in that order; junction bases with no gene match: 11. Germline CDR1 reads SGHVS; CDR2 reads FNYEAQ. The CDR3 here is CASSPGPTGSNQPQHF. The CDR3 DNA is TGTGCCAGCAGCCCAGGCCCGACAGGGTCAAATCAGCCCCAGCATTTT.

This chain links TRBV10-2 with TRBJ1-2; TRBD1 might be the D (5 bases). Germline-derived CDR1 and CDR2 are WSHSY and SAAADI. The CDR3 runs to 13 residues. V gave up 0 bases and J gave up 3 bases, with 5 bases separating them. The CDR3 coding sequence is TGCGCCAGCAGTGAGTCAGGGGACTATGGCTACACCTTC. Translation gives CASSESGDYGYTF.

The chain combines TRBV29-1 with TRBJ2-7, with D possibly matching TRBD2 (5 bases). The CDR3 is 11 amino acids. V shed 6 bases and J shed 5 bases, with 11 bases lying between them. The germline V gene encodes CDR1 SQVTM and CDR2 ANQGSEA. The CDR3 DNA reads TGCAGCGTCACCCCCGGGGACGAGCAGTACTTC. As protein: CSVTPGDEQYF.

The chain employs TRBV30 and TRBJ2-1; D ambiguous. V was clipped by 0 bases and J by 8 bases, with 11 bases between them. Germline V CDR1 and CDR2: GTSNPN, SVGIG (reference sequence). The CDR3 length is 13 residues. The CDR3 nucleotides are TGTGCCTGGAGTGTTAGTAGTGGTTATGAGCAGTTCTTC. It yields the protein CAWSVSSGYEQFF.

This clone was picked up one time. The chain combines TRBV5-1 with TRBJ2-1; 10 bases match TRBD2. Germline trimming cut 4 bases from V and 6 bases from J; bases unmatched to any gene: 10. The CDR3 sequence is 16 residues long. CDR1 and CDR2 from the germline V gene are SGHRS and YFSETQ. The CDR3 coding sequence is TGCGCCAGCAGCAGGGAGGCACTAGCGGGACCCAATGAGCAGTTCTTC. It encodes CASSREALAGPNEQFF.

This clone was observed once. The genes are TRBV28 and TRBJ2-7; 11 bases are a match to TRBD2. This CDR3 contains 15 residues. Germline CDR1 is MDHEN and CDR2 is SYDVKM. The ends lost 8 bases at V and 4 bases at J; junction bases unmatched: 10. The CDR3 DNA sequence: TGTGCCAGCCTTTCGGTCGGACTAGCGGGTTACGAGCAGTACTTC. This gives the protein CASLSVGLAGYEQYF. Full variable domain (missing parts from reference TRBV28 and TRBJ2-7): DVKVTQSSRYLVKRTGEKVFLECVQDMDHENMFWYRQDPGLGLRLIYFSYDVKMKEKGDIPEGYSVSREKKERFSLILESASTNQTSMYLCASLSVGLAGYEQYFGPGTRLTVT.

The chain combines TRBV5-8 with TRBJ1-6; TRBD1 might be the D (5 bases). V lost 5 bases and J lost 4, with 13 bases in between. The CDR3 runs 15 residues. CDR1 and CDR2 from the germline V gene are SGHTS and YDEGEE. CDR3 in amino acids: CASSSQGHYNSPLHF. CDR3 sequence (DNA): TGTGCCAGCAGTTCTCAAGGACATTATAATTCACCCCTCCACTTT.

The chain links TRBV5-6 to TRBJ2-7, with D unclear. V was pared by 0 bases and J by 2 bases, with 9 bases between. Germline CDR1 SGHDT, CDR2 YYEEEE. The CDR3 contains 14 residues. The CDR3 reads CASSLVHSTYEQYF. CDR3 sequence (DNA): TGTGCCAGCAGCTTGGTCCACTCCACCTACGAGCAGTACTTC.

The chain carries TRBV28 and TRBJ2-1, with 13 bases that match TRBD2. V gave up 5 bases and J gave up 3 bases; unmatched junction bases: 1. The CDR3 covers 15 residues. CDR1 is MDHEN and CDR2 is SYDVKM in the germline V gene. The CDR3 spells CASSGTSGIYNEQFF. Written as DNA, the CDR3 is TGTGCCAGCAGTGGGACTAGCGGGATCTACAATGAGCAGTTCTTC.

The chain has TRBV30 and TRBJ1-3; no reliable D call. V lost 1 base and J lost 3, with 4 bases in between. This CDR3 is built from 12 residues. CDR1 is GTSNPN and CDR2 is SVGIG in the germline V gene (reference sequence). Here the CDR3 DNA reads TGTGCCTGGAGTGGCAGTGGAAACACCATATATTTT. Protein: CAWSGSGNTIYF.

CDR3 in DNA: TGTGCCAGCAGCCCGAGGAGCGGGGCTTACAATGAGCAGTTCTTC. Translation: CASSPRSGAYNEQFF. This sequence joins TRBV9 and TRBJ2-1; 7 bases fit TRBD2. Trimming cost V 4 bases and J 4 bases; bases outside gene matches: 8. Germline CDR1 SGDLS, CDR2 YYNGEE. There are 15 residues in the CDR3.

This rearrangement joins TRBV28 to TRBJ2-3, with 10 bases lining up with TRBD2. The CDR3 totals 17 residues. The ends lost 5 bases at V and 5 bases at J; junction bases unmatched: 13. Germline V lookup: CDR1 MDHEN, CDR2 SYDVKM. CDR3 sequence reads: CASSLTKGLAMGDTQYF. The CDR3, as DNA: TGTGCCAGCAGTCTCACAAAGGGACTAGCGATGGGAGATACGCAGTATTTT. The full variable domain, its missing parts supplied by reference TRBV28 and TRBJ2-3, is DVKVTQSSRYLVKRTGEKVFLECVQDMDHENMFWYRQDPGLGLRLIYFSYDVKMKEKGDIPEGYSVSREKKERFSLILESASTNQTSMYLCASSLTKGLAMGDTQYFGPGTRLTVL.

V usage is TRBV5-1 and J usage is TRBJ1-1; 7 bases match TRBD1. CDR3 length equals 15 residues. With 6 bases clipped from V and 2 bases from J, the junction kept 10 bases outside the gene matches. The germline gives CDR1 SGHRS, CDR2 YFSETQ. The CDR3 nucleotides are TGCGCCAGCATCCCTTCCGGACAGGCCAACACTGAAGCTTTCTTT. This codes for CASIPSGQANTEAFF.

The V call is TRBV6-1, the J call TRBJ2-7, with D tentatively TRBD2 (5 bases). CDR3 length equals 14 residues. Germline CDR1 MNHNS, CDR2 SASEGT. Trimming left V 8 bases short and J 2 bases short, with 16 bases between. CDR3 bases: TGTGCCAGCCCCCCGCCGGGGAAAACCTACGAGCAGTACTTC. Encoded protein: CASPPPGKTYEQYF.

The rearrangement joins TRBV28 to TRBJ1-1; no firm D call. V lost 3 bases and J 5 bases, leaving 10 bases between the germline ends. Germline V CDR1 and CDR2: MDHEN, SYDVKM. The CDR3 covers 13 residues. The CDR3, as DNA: TGTGCCAGCAGTTTGATGGTTGAGACTGAAGCTTTCTTT. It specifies CASSLMVETEAFF.

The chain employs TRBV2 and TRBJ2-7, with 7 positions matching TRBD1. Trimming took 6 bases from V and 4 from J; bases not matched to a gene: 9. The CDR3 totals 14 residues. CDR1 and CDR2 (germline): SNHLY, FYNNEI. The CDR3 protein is CASRETGPSYEQYF. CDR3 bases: TGTGCCAGCAGGGAGACAGGGCCCTCTTACGAGCAGTACTTC.

DNA for the CDR3: TGCGCCAGCAGCTTGGCGCCCCCGGACACTGAAGCTTTCTTT. Its protein product is CASSLAPPDTEAFF. The chain carries TRBV5-1 and TRBJ1-1; D unresolved. V lost 0 bases and J lost 3, with 9 bases in between. CDR3 length: 14 residues. Germline V gives CDR1 SGHRS, CDR2 YFSETQ.

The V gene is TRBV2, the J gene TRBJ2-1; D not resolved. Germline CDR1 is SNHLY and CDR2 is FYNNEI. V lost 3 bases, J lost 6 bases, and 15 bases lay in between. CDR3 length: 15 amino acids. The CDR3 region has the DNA TGTGCCAGCAGTGAGTCCCCGACTGCTTCCAATGAGCAGTTCTTC. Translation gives CASSESPTASNEQFF.